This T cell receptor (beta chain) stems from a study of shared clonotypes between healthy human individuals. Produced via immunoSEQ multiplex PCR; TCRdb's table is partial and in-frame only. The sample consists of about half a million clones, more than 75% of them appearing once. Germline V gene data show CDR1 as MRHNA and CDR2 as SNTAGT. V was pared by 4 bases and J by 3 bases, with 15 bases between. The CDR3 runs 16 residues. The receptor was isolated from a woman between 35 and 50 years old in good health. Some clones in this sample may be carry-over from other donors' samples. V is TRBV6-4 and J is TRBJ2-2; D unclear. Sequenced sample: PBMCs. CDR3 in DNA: TGTGCCAGCAGTGGTTGGGCTCTCCTTTACACCGGGGAGCTGTTTTTT. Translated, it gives CASSGWALLYTGELFF.